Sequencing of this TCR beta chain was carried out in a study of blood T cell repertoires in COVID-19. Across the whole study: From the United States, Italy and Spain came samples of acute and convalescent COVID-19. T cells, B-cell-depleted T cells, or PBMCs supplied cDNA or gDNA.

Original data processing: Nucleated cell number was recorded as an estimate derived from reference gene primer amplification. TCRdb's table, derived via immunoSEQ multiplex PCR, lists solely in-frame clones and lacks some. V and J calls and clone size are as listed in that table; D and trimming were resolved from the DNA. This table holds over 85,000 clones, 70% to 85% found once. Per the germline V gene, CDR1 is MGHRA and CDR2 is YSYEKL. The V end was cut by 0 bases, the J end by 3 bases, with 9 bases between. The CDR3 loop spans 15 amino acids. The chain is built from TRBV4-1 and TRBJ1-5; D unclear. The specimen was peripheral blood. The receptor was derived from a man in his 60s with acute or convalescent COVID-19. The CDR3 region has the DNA TGCGCCAGCAGCCAAGATAGAAAGTTCAATCAGCCCCAGCATTTT. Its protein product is CASSQDRKFNQPQHF.